The present T cell receptor beta chain was sequenced within a study of T-cell reconstitution after alpha-beta-depleted transplantation in children. Study-wide points: About two months after transplant, alpha-beta T cells reportedly came from several hundred expanded graft clones.

This clonotype was observed a handful of times. The antigen remains unidentified. The V gene lost 0 bases and the J gene lost 8 bases, with 13 bases spanning the gap. Germline V gene data show CDR1 as DFQATT and CDR2 as SNEGSKA (reference sequence). The CDR3 runs 14 residues. The TCRbeta library incorporated unique molecular identifiers. TCRdb re-analysed the PCR reads in MiXCR, keeping a single row per CDR3 protein. The sample consists of roughly 790,000 distinct CDR3 sequences, 16% of them appearing once. The J gene is TRBJ1-4, the V gene TRBV20-1, with a weak D call TRBD1 (6 bases). The clonotype originates from a male patient younger than 18 who had a stem cell transplant for acute lymphoblastic leukemia, so the T cells may come from the graft donor. The specimen was PBMCs, mostly from graft donor cells, collected 360 days after TCRalphabeta/CD19-depleted stem cell transplant. CDR3 sequence reads: CSARDSGVGEKLFF. The CDR3 nucleotides are TGCAGTGCTAGAGATTCAGGGGTTGGCGAAAAACTGTTTTTT.